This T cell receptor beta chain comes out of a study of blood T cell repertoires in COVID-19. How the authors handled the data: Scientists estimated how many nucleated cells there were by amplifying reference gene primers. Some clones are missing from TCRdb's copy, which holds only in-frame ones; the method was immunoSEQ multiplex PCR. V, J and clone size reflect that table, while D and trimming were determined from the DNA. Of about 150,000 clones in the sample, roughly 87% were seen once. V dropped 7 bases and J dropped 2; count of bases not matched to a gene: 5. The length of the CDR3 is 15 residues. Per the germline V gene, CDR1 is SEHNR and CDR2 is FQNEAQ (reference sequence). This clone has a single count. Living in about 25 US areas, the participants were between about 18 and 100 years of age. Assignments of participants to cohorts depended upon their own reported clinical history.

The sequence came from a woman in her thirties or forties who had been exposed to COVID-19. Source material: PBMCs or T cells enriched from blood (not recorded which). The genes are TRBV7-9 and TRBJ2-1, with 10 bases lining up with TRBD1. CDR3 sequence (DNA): TGTGCCAGCACCAGACAGGGGGCGGCCTACAATGAGCAGTTCTTC. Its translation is CASTRQGAAYNEQFF.